The clone carrying this T cell receptor (beta chain) was detected many times. Its antigen is undetermined. An absence of ophthalmopathy progression within 18 months meant stable Graves' hyperthyroidism. This sample stems from a study of T cells in Graves' hyperthyroidism and ophthalmopathy. About the study: The blood sample was taken at first diagnosis, before treatment began. General study results and limits: A model of 13 V-J pairs discriminated ophthalmopathy from stable hyperthyroidism.

The source material, RNA transcripts, was used to amplify TCR beta CDR3 regions. A set of HTBI primers served as the primers for a first-round RT-PCR of the TCR CDR3. TCRdb ran MiXCR on the multiplex PCR reads and lists one entry per CDR3 protein. The sample lists roughly 700,000 distinct CDR3 sequences, around 16% seen once, with roughly a sixth in the top ten. Sequenced material: blood. This TCR came from a man in his fifties or sixties with Graves' hyperthyroidism.

CDR3 region: CASSYLGQIGDTQYF. The CDR3 region has the DNA TGTGCCAGCAGTTACCTGGGACAGATAGGGGATACGCAGTATTTT. The chain joins TRBV6-6 to TRBJ2-3; 7 nucleotides line up with TRBD1. Per the germline V gene, CDR1 is MNHNY and CDR2 is SVGAGI (reference sequence). The CDR3 totals 15 residues. Germline trimming cut 2 bases from V and 6 bases from J; bases unmatched to any gene: 8.